These 10 T cell receptor beta chains originate from one sample sequenced in a study of cytomegalovirus exposure and HLA in healthy donors. Use of 60 Vbeta and 13 Jbeta primers characterized the PCR. Libraries were prepared by immunoSEQ multiplex PCR; TCRdb keeps only in-frame clonotypes and omits some of them. Here the sample spans 150,000 to 200,000 clones, about 80% being singletons. Sequenced input: PBMCs. All receptors derive from a man younger than 45 in good health and CMV-seronegative.

The chain recombines TRBV30 with TRBJ2-7, with 7 nucleotides matching TRBD1. CDR3 length equals 14 residues. V dropped 4 bases and J dropped 4; count of bases not matched to a gene: 10. Germline CDR1 and CDR2: GTSNPN and SVGIG (reference sequence). Written as DNA, the CDR3 is TGTGCCTGGACCCGGACAGGTGAAATTTACGAGCAGTACTTC. It is translated as CAWTRTGEIYEQYF.

The rearrangement uses TRBV30 and TRBJ1-2; no clear D. The CDR3 runs to 13 residues. CDR1 is GTSNPN and CDR2 is SVGIG in the germline V gene (reference sequence). Trimming removed 3 bases at V and 0 bases at J, with 8 bases between. CDR3 amino acids: CAWRAGANYGYTF. As DNA, the CDR3 is TGTGCCTGGAGAGCAGGCGCTAACTATGGCTACACCTTC.

In its sample, this clone was seen a few times. The rearrangement uses TRBV4-2 and TRBJ1-1, with unresolved D. The CDR3 loop spans 15 amino acids. Germline assignment: CDR1 LGHNA and CDR2 YNFKEQ. Trimming left V 1 base short and J 1 base short, with 10 bases between. The CDR3 DNA is TGTGCCAGCAGCCAAGGCGTGGGCCCGAACACTGAAGCTTTCTTT. Amino acids: CASSQGVGPNTEAFF.

This sequence joins TRBV7-9 and TRBJ2-1, with 11 bases aligning to TRBD2. The germline V gene encodes CDR1 SEHNR and CDR2 FQNEAQ (reference sequence). The CDR3 runs to 15 residues. The ends lost 8 bases at V and 5 bases at J; junction bases unmatched: 8. The CDR3, as DNA: TGTGCCAGCGGACTACTAGCGGGGGCAGACAATGAGCAGTTCTTC. The encoded protein is CASGLLAGADNEQFF.

The chain links TRBV29-1 to TRBJ1-1; D not certain. V lost 6 bases to trimming and J lost 0 bases, with 8 bases between them. CDR1 is SQVTM and CDR2 is ANQGSEA in the germline V gene. The CDR3 length is 12 residues. The CDR3 loop reads CSVRVLNTEAFF. CDR3 DNA: TGCAGCGTCCGGGTCTTGAACACTGAAGCTTTCTTT. The full variable domain, in which reference TRBV29-1 and TRBJ1-1 provide the parts outside the CDR3, is SAVISQKPSRDICQRGTSLTIQCQVDSQVTMMFWYRQQPGQSLTLIATANQGSEATYESGFVIDKFPISRPNLTFSTLTVSNMSPEDSSIYLCSVRVLNTEAFFGQGTRLTVV.

This clone was found a few times. The rearrangement uses TRBV7-2 and TRBJ2-6, with 7 positions matching TRBD2. The V and J ends lost 4 bases and 4 bases, in that order; junction bases with no gene match: 7. From germline, CDR1 is SGHTA and CDR2 FQGNSA. The CDR3 has 16 amino acids. The CDR3 is CASSWAGVTGANVLTF. CDR3 bases: TGTGCCAGCAGCTGGGCGGGAGTGACCGGGGCCAACGTCCTGACTTTC.

The chain carries TRBV7-3 and TRBJ1-2; D is ambiguous. The V and J ends lost 0 bases and 6 bases respectively, with 8 bases between them. This CDR3 spans 13 amino acids. CDR1 and CDR2 (germline): SGHTA, FQGTGA. CDR3 in amino acids: CASSLTRVHGYTF. In nucleotides, the CDR3 is TGTGCCAGCAGCTTAACACGGGTCCATGGCTACACCTTC.

This chain connects TRBV5-4 to TRBJ2-5; 9 bases are shared with TRBD2. Germline CDR1 and CDR2: SGHNT and YYREEE (reference sequence). The CDR3 totals 16 residues. V lost 2 bases to trimming and J lost 5 bases; unmatched junction nucleotides: 10. The CDR3 region has the DNA TGTGCCAGCAGCTTAGAGTCCAGCGGGGGGTATGAGACCCAGTACTTC. It codes for CASSLESSGGYETQYF.

The CDR3 is CASSSLRAGGPDTQYF. The CDR3, as DNA: TGTGCCAGCAGTTCCCTCCGAGCGGGAGGGCCCGATACGCAGTATTTT. The chain is built from TRBV6-5 and TRBJ2-3, with 10 bases matching TRBD2. V dropped 4 bases and J dropped 6; count of bases not matched to a gene: 10. The CDR3 is made up of 16 amino acids. CDR1 and CDR2 (germline): MNHEY, SVGAGI.

The rearrangement uses TRBV28 and TRBJ2-5, with a weak D call TRBD1 (5 bases). CDR1 and CDR2 from the germline V gene are MDHEN and SYDVKM. Trimming left V 6 bases short and J 2 bases short, with 10 bases between. This CDR3 is 13 amino acids long. The CDR3 sequence: CASSQPGQETQYF. The CDR3 DNA reads as TGTGCCAGCAGCCAACCAGGGCAAGAGACCCAGTACTTC. The whole variable domain, remainder taken from reference TRBV28 and TRBJ2-5, is DVKVTQSSRYLVKRTGEKVFLECVQDMDHENMFWYRQDPGLGLRLIYFSYDVKMKEKGDIPEGYSVSREKKERFSLILESASTNQTSMYLCASSQPGQETQYFGPGTRLLVL.